Below, one T cell receptor beta chain is given with its context. The sample originates from a study of blood T cell repertoires in COVID-19. Measured with immunoSEQ multiplex PCR; TCRdb has only the in-frame clones, and not every one. Of nearly 90,000 clones in the sample, approximately 75% were seen once. The length of the CDR3 is 13 residues. Germline-derived CDR1 and CDR2 are LGHNA and YSLEER. V dropped 1 base and J dropped 5 bases, with 8 bases sitting between them. The chain employs TRBV4-3 and TRBJ1-2; no clear D gene. Sequencing was performed on peripheral blood. The sequence was collected from a woman of 80 years or more with acute or convalescent COVID-19. CDR3 in amino acids: CASSQGGGYGYTF. DNA of the CDR3: TGCGCCAGCAGCCAAGGGGGAGGGTATGGCTACACCTTC.